These 3 T cell receptor beta chains were sequenced from one sample in a study of cytomegalovirus exposure and HLA in healthy donors. The PCR made use of 60 Vbeta and 13 Jbeta primers. Using immunoSEQ multiplex PCR, the repertoire was profiled, and TCRdb retains in-frame clones only, with some absent. The repertoire consists of about 170,000 clones, with 80% to 90% occurring once and the leading ten covering about 2%. Sample: PBMCs. These receptors were obtained from a man aged 18-30 years in good health and CMV-seropositive.

In this sample, this clone turned up a few times. The V gene is TRBV6-5, the J gene TRBJ2-2; no firm D call. The CDR3 is made up of 14 amino acids. The V and J ends lost 4 bases and 3 bases respectively, with 9 bases between them. Germline CDR1 reads MNHEY; CDR2 reads SVGAGI. The CDR3: CASSSGSYTGELFF. CDR3 nucleotides: TGTGCCAGCAGTTCCGGGTCCTACACCGGGGAGCTGTTTTTT.

This sequence joins TRBV2 and TRBJ2-7; tentative D call: TRBD1 (6 bases). This CDR3 is built from 12 residues. Trimming took off 6 bases at V and 3 bases at J, with 9 bases between the two ends. Germline V lookup: CDR1 SNHLY, CDR2 FYNNEI. This CDR3 reads CASSTGIYEQYF. As DNA, the CDR3 is TGTGCCAGCAGCACAGGGATCTACGAGCAGTACTTC.

The V call is TRBV4-3, the J call TRBJ1-1, with 8 nucleotides matching TRBD1. This CDR3 is built from 16 residues. J was trimmed by 3 bases and V by 3 bases; bases with no gene match: 9. Germline loops: CDR1 LGHNA, CDR2 YSLEER. The CDR3 region has the DNA TGCGCCAGCAGCCATACCGGGACAGGTCTGGACACTGAAGCTTTCTTT. Protein product: CASSHTGTGLDTEAFF.